The T cell receptor beta chain described here comes from a study of beta chain features in type 1 diabetes. The entirety of the isolated RNA underwent reverse transcription, so expressed TCRB transcripts were sequenced. Clones were sequenced by immunoSEQ multiplex PCR, and TCRdb holds only the in-frame ones, with some missing. The sample carries about 150,000 clones, approximately 8.1% recorded once. Turning to this clone: Its antigen is unknown.

Losses at the gene ends were 5 bases for V and 7 bases for J; bases not matched to a gene: 5. The germline V gene has CDR1 SGHTA and CDR2 FQGNSA. The CDR3 has 14 amino acids. General observations from the study: A potential PCR bias toward shorter templates would be equal in patient and control samples. Lower insertion and higher deletion counts appeared at VDJ junctions in type 1 diabetes patients.

This clonotype originated in a man aged 18 to 30 in good health. The chain combines TRBV7-2 with TRBJ1-6; 7 bases map to TRBD1. Material: central memory CD4+ T cells from blood. The CDR3 loop is CASSPAGGNSPLHF. In DNA, the CDR3 is TGTGCCAGCAGCCCGGCAGGGGGGAATTCACCCCTCCACTTT.